Listed below are T cell receptor beta chains from one sample, sequenced in a study of T cells in Graves' hyperthyroidism and ophthalmopathy. TCRdb recomputed calls from the multiplex PCR reads with MiXCR, one row per CDR3 protein. The repertoire holds fewer than 350,000 distinct CDR3 sequences, roughly 19% seen once, with about 40% in the top ten. The sequenced sample was blood. Source of these receptors: a man between 45 and 60 years old with Graves' ophthalmopathy. Both conserved end residues are part of each CDR3. Each record gives: CDR3 DNA, CDR3 protein, J gene, V gene, D gene, clone size, CDR3 length. D genes are given only for firm matches. Some rows mark clone size as missing; the rest say once, few, many or name a class of expanded clone.

CDR3 DNA: TGTGCCAGCAGTTCGAATCCGTTTGGGGCTGGAAACACCATATATTTT; CDR3 protein: CASSSNPFGAGNTIYF; J gene: TRBJ1-3; V gene: TRBV28; D gene: -; clone size: many; CDR3 length: 16
CDR3 DNA: TGCGCCAGCAGCGAGGGCTTCACAGATACGCAGTATTTT; CDR3 protein: CASSEGFTDTQYF; J gene: TRBJ2-3; V gene: TRBV5-1; D gene: -; clone size: -; CDR3 length: 13
CDR3 DNA: TGCAGTGCTAGCCTAACCGGGACATCTAATGAAAAACTGTTTTTT; CDR3 protein: CSASLTGTSNEKLFF; J gene: TRBJ1-4; V gene: TRBV20-1; D gene: -; clone size: -; CDR3 length: 15
CDR3 DNA: TGCAGTGCTACCGGGGATGAGGCCACCTACGAGCAGTACTTC; CDR3 protein: CSATGDEATYEQYF; J gene: TRBJ2-7; V gene: TRBV20-1; D gene: -; clone size: -; CDR3 length: 14
CDR3 DNA: TGTGCCAGCAGTTCCGGGGAGGGACGGAACTATGGCTACACCTTC; CDR3 protein: CASSSGEGRNYGYTF; J gene: TRBJ1-2; V gene: TRBV6-5; D gene: -; clone size: few; CDR3 length: 15
CDR3 DNA: TGTGCCAGCAGCCAACAATCCCGGGGCGGGAAGTACTTC; CDR3 protein: CASSQQSRGGKYF; J gene: TRBJ2-7; V gene: TRBV3-1; D gene: -; clone size: few; CDR3 length: 13
CDR3 DNA: TGTGCCAGCAGCCTGGACAGAACTCATGGCTACACCTTC; CDR3 protein: CASSLDRTHGYTF; J gene: TRBJ1-2; V gene: TRBV7-9; D gene: -; clone size: -; CDR3 length: 13
CDR3 DNA: TGTGCCATCGGGTTTCGGGACAATGAGCAGTTCTTC; CDR3 protein: CAIGFRDNEQFF; J gene: TRBJ2-1; V gene: TRBV10-3; D gene: -; clone size: -; CDR3 length: 12
CDR3 DNA: TGCAGCGTTGAAGAACAGGGGTTAGGTGGCTACACCTTC; CDR3 protein: CSVEEQGLGGYTF; J gene: TRBJ1-2; V gene: TRBV29-1; D gene: TRBD1; clone size: few; CDR3 length: 13
CDR3 DNA: TGCAGTGCTAGATTACGGGACAGGGGAGGTTTGGCTTTCTTT; CDR3 protein: CSARLRDRGGLAFF; J gene: TRBJ1-1; V gene: TRBV20-1; D gene: TRBD1; clone size: many; CDR3 length: 14
CDR3 DNA: TGTGCCAGCAGCCCGACAGGGGCCTCTGGAAACACCATATATTTT; CDR3 protein: CASSPTGASGNTIYF; J gene: TRBJ1-3; V gene: TRBV27; D gene: TRBD1; clone size: -; CDR3 length: 15
CDR3 DNA: TGCGCCAGCAGCACGGGACTAGCGGAGAACCACGAGCAGTACTTC; CDR3 protein: CASSTGLAENHEQYF; J gene: TRBJ2-7; V gene: TRBV5-1; D gene: TRBD2; clone size: many; CDR3 length: 15
CDR3 DNA: TGTGCCAGCAGCGATCGGACAGGGGACTTGAACACTGAAGCTTTCTTT; CDR3 protein: CASSDRTGDLNTEAFF; J gene: TRBJ1-1; V gene: TRBV9; D gene: TRBD1; clone size: few; CDR3 length: 16
CDR3 DNA: TGTGCCAGCAGGGCATTCCAGGACATGAACACTGAAGCTTTCTTT; CDR3 protein: CASRAFQDMNTEAFF; J gene: TRBJ1-1; V gene: TRBV5-5; D gene: -; clone size: -; CDR3 length: 15
CDR3 DNA: TGTGCCAGCAGCTTAGAGGAGGAGACCCAGTACTTC; CDR3 protein: CASSLEEETQYF; J gene: TRBJ2-5; V gene: TRBV7-8; D gene: -; clone size: many; CDR3 length: 12
CDR3 DNA: TGTGCCAGCAGTCCTGGGGACAGGGGGACCACAGATACGCAGTATTTT; CDR3 protein: CASSPGDRGTTDTQYF; J gene: TRBJ2-3; V gene: TRBV5-5; D gene: TRBD1; clone size: many; CDR3 length: 16
CDR3 DNA: TGTGCCAGCAGTTTTTCCCCAATCATTAGCACAGATACGCAGTATTTT; CDR3 protein: CASSFSPIISTDTQYF; J gene: TRBJ2-3; V gene: TRBV12-3/TRBV12-4; D gene: -; clone size: many; CDR3 length: 16